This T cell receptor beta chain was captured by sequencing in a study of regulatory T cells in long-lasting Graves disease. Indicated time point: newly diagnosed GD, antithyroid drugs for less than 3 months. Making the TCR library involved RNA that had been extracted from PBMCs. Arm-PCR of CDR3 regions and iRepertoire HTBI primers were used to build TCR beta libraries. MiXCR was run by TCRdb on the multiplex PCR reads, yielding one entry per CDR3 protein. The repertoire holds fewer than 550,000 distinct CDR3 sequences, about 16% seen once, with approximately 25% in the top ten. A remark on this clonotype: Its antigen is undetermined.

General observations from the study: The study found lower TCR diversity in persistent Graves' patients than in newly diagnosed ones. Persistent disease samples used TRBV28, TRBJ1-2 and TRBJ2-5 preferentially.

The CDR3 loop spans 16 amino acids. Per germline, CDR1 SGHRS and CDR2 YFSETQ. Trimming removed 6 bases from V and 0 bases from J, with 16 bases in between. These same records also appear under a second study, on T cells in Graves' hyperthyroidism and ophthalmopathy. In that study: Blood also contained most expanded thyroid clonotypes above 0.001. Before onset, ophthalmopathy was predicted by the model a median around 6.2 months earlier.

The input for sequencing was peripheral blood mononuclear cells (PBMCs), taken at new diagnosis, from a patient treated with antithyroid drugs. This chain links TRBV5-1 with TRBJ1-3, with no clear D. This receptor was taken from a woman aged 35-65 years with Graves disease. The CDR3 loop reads CASTLQSWPSGNTIYF. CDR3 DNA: TGCGCCAGCACGCTACAAAGCTGGCCCTCTGGAAACACCATATATTTT.